This T cell receptor beta chain stems from a study of PD-L1 blockade in urothelial cancer. Looking at the study overall: Chemotherapy regimens numbering 0 to 3 had been given to patients. At 6 weeks and at 3 weeks (second dose) after treatment start, blood was analyzed.

Germline V CDR1 and CDR2: ENHRY, SYGVKD. The junction had 15 bases not matched to a gene; V was cut back by 10 bases and J by 4 bases. This CDR3 is built from 18 residues. Using immunoSEQ multiplex PCR, the repertoire was profiled, and TCRdb retains in-frame clones only, with some absent. The sample has tens of thousands of clones; about nine tenths are singletons. Pretreatment and on-treatment blood mononuclear cell samples were taken, totaling between 1 and 8 time points per patient. This TCR was recovered from a woman aged 70-85 years with urothelial cancer. The sample consisted of PBMCs, taken around atezolizumab (anti-PD-L1) treatment. The chain couples TRBV10-3 to TRBJ2-1, with 14 bases identical to TRBD2. CDR3: CATKTGTSGRRGYNEQFF. CDR3 DNA sequence: TGTGCCACAAAAACCGGGACTAGCGGGAGACGAGGTTACAATGAGCAGTTCTTC.